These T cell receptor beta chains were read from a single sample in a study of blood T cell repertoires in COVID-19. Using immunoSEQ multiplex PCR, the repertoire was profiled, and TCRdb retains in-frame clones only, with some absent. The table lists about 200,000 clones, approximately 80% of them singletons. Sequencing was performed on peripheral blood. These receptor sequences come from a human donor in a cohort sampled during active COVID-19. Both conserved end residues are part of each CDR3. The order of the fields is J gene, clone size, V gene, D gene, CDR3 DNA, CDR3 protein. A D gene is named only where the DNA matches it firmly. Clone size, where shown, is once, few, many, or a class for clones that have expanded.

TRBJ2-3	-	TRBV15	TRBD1	TGTGCCACCAGCGGTCCGACAGGGGTCCTGACGCAGTATTTT	CATSGPTGVLTQYF
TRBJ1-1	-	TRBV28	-	TGTGCCAGCGCACTCCAGGGCAACACTGAAGCTTTCTTT	CASALQGNTEAFF
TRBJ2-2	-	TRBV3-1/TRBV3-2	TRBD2	TGTGCCAGCAGCCCGACAGCGGGAGCTAACGGGGAGCTGTTTTTT	CASSPTAGANGELFF
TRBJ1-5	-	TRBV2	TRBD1	TGTGCCAGCAGTGGACAGGGGAGTCAGCCCCAGCATTTT	CASSGQGSQPQHF
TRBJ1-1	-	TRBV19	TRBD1	TGTGCCAGTTCACATCAGGGGGCGGGTGCTGAAGCTTTCTTT	CASSHQGAGAEAFF
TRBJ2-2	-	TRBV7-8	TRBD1	TGTGCCAGCAGCATCGACAGGGGTTTCACCGGGGAGCTGTTTTTT	CASSIDRGFTGELFF
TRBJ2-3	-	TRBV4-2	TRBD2	TGTGCCAGCAGCCAAGGTACTAGCGGGAGTGGGGGCACAGATACGCAGTATTTT	CASSQGTSGSGGTDTQYF
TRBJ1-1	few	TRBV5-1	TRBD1	TGCGCCAGCAATGATGAAACAGGGGGACGAGCTTTCTTT	CASNDETGGRAFF
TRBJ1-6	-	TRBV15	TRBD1	TGTGCCACCAGCAGAGTTCTGGGACAGGTACTTTCACCCCTCCACTTT	CATSRVLGQVLSPLHF
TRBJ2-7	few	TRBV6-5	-	TGTGCCAGCAGTCCCGCGGCCAGCTCCTACGAGCAGTACTTC	CASSPAASSYEQYF
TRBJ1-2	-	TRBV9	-	TGTGCCAGCAGCGTATTAGGGGCTGGAGTCTCCTATGGCTACACCTTC	CASSVLGAGVSYGYTF
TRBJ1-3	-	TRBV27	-	TGTGCCAGCCGAGGGGGAAACACCATATATTTT	CASRGGNTIYF
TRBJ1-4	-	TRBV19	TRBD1	TGTGCCAGTAACGGACAGGGGTACAGCACTAATGAAAAACTGTTTTTT	CASNGQGYSTNEKLFF
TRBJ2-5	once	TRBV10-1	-	TGCGCCAGCAGTGAGTCCCCCCGAGAGACCCAGTACTTC	CASSESPRETQYF
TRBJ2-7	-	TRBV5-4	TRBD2	TGTGCCAGCAGCTTGCAGATGCTAGCGGGAGCGGGAGAGCAGTACTTC	CASSLQMLAGAGEQYF
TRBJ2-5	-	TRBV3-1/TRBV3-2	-	TGTGCCAGCAGCCCACGTCTTAGCTGGGAGACCCAGTACTTC	CASSPRLSWETQYF
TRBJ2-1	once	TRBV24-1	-	TGTGCCACGGGAGGAAGCGGACAATACAATGAGCAGTTCTTC	CATGGSGQYNEQFF